Below are 8 T cell receptor beta chains sequenced from a single sample in a study of T-cell reconstitution after alpha-beta-depleted transplantation in children. Unique molecular identifiers were incorporated into the prepared TCRbeta library. TCRdb re-called the PCR reads through MiXCR, storing one row per CDR3 protein. This table has 480,000 or so distinct CDR3 sequences, roughly a tenth appearing once. The sample here was PBMCs, taken before TCRalphabeta/CD19-depleted stem cell transplant. These receptors were taken from a child between 2 and 9 years old with inherited bone marrow failure, due to receive a stem cell transplant.

V is TRBV6-1 and J is TRBJ1-1; possible D gene TRBD1, 6 bases. Between the trimmed V and J ends, which lost 6 bases and 4 bases, there was a span of 18 bases. The germline CDR1 and CDR2 sequences are MNHNS and SASEGT. The CDR3 sequence is 15 residues long. CDR3 nucleotides: TGTGCCAGCAGGTCCGGGGGCAGGGGATCCACTGAAGCTTTCTTT. As protein: CASRSGGRGSTEAFF.

This clonotype was found many times. This chain connects TRBV2 to TRBJ2-3; D is ambiguous. Trimming left V 6 bases short and J 2 bases short, with 3 bases between. CDR3 length: 11 residues. Germline CDR1 reads SNHLY; CDR2 reads FYNNEI. The chain's CDR3 is CASRVTDTQYF. DNA for the CDR3: TGTGCCAGCAGGGTCACAGATACGCAGTATTTT.

The chain is built from TRBV2 and TRBJ1-5; D perhaps matches TRBD1 (5 bases). Germline values: CDR1 SNHLY, CDR2 FYNNEI. This CDR3 is built from 13 residues. Trimming pared 10 bases from V and 3 bases from J, leaving 13 bases between. This chain's CDR3 is CATQGTNNQPQHF. The CDR3 nucleotides are TGTGCCACCCAGGGAACCAACAATCAGCCCCAGCATTTT.

This clonotype was found many times. The gene calls are TRBV27 and TRBJ2-7, with TRBD2 as a possible D gene (6 bases). V shed 4 bases and J shed 5 bases, with 18 bases lying between them. CDR3 length: 15 residues. CDR1 and CDR2 (germline): MNHEY, SMNVEV (reference sequence). The CDR3 DNA reads as TGTGCCAGCAGTTATTTGGGGCAGGGAGGCGACGAGCAGTACTTC. Residues: CASSYLGQGGDEQYF.

Worth noting for this clonotype: A much larger clone is a single base away; this may be a read error. CDR3 nucleotides: TGTGCCAGCAGTCAAGGGGGGATCAAGCGGGAGGGCCCATTTGGAGGTCAGTACTTC. Its protein is CASSQGGIKREGPFGGQYF. The chain employs TRBV12-3 or TRBV12-4 and TRBJ2-4; 10 bases match TRBD2. V lost 5 bases, J lost 12 bases, and 25 bases stayed unmatched. CDR3 size: 19 residues.

V and J are TRBV19 and TRBJ1-1, with D unresolved. CDR3 length: 15 residues. The V end lost 3 bases, the J end lost 1 base, and 12 bases lay between the germline ends. Per germline, CDR1 LNHDA and CDR2 SQIVND (reference sequence). The CDR3 loop reads CASSIPTGRNTEAFF. The CDR3 region has the DNA TGTGCCAGTAGTATTCCCACGGGTCGGAACACTGAAGCTTTCTTT.

This clonotype was picked up many times. The chain carries TRBV19 and TRBJ2-1; unclear D gene. CDR1 is LNHDA, CDR2 SQIVND, per germline (reference sequence). The CDR3 is 13 amino acids. Deletions cut 8 bases from V and 2 bases from J, with 10 bases between. The CDR3: CASARTTYNEQFF. CDR3 sequence (DNA): TGTGCCAGTGCCAGGACGACCTACAATGAGCAGTTCTTC.

This clonotype has at least ten counts. J is TRBJ2-1 and V is TRBV6-1; TRBD2 agrees at 7 bases. CDR1 is MNHNS and CDR2 is SASEGT in the germline V gene. V shed 5 bases, J shed 9 bases, and the junction held 13 bases outside the gene matches. This CDR3 is built from 15 residues. The CDR3 coding sequence is TGTGCCAGCAGTCCGCTCGGGGGAGGGTTGGGTGAGCAGTTCTTC. Translated: CASSPLGGGLGEQFF.